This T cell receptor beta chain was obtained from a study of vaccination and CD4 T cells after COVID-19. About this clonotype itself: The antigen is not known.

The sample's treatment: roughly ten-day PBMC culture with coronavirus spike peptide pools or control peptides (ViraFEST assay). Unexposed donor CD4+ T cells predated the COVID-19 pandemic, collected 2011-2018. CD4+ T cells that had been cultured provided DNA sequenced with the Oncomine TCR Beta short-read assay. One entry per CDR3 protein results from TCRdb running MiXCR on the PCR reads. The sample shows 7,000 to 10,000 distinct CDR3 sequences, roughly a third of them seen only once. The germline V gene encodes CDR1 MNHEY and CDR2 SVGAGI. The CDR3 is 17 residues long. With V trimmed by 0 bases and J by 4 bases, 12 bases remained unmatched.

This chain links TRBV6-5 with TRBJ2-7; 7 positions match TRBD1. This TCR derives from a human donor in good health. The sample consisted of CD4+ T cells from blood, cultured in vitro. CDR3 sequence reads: CASSYSIPGTDQYEQYF. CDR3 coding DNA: TGTGCCAGCAGTTACTCGATTCCTGGGACAGATCAGTACGAGCAGTACTTC.